The next 18 T cell receptor beta chains were all read from a single sample in a study of blood T cell repertoires in COVID-19. Method: immunoSEQ multiplex PCR; TCRdb's copy keeps in-frame clones and lacks some. The sample holds hundreds of thousands of clones, 86% seen once. The sequencing input was peripheral blood. The source is a woman aged 80 or over with COVID-19, enrolled during active disease.

The V gene is TRBV5-5, the J gene TRBJ1-6; TRBD1 matches 7 bases. Trimming cost V 4 bases and J 10 bases; bases outside gene matches: 11. Germline V gene lookup returns CDR1 SGHKS and CDR2 YYEKEE (reference sequence). This CDR3 has 15 residues. The CDR3 DNA reads as TGTGCCAGCAGCCCGAGACAGGGTGGGGAATCACCCCTCCACTTT. Its protein is CASSPRQGGESPLHF.

This chain connects TRBV7-8 to TRBJ2-1, with D perhaps TRBD2 (6 bases). The length of the CDR3 is 16 residues. Germline CDR1 SGHVS, CDR2 FQNEAQ. V lost 5 bases, J lost 6 bases, and 20 bases lay in between. The CDR3 is CASSGFGAGPSNEQFF. The CDR3 DNA reads as TGTGCCAGCAGCGGTTTCGGAGCGGGCCCTTCCAATGAGCAGTTCTTC.

The chain combines TRBV10-1 with TRBJ1-6; D gene unclear. In germline, CDR1 is WNHNN, CDR2 SYGVQD (reference sequence). The CDR3 consists of 13 residues. The V end lost 6 bases, the J end lost 5 bases, and 8 bases lay between the germline ends. The CDR3 protein is CASRGSDNSPLHF. CDR3 bases: TGCGCCAGCAGGGGGAGCGATAATTCACCCCTCCACTTT.

The chain combines TRBV6-5 with TRBJ1-2; 10 bases are a match to TRBD1. The CDR3 consists of 14 residues. Trimming at V came to 6 bases and at J to 4 bases, leaving 5 bases not matched to a gene. Germline V CDR1 and CDR2: MNHEY, SVGAGI. In nucleotides, the CDR3 is TGTGCCAGCAGGAGGGGACAGGGGACCTATGGCTACACCTTC. Its protein product is CASRRGQGTYGYTF.

The chain combines TRBV5-1 with TRBJ2-5; the match to TRBD2 covers 8 bases. V trimming: 2 bases; J trimming: 1 base; junction bases outside the gene matches: 4. This CDR3 has 15 residues. Per the germline V gene, CDR1 is SGHRS and CDR2 is YFSETQ. CDR3 region: CASSLAGAFQETQYF. The CDR3, as DNA: TGCGCCAGCAGCTTAGCGGGGGCCTTCCAAGAGACCCAGTACTTC.

The chain couples TRBV18 to TRBJ1-6, with 7 bases identical to TRBD1. Trimming cost V 0 bases and J 9 bases; bases outside gene matches: 5. The CDR3 length is 15 residues. The germline V gene encodes CDR1 KGHSH and CDR2 LQKENI. The CDR3 region is CASSPPAGGSSPLHF. The CDR3 coding sequence is TGTGCCAGCTCACCACCGGCAGGGGGTAGTTCACCCCTCCACTTT.

The chain recombines TRBV20-1 with TRBJ2-1; tentatively, D is TRBD2 (6 bases). V lost 3 bases to trimming and J lost 0 bases, with 12 bases between them. Germline V gene data show CDR1 as DFQATT and CDR2 as SNEGSKA (reference sequence). The CDR3 length is 15 residues. The CDR3 here is CSASGAGSSYNEQFF. The DNA for the CDR3 is TGCAGTGCTAGTGGTGCGGGGAGCTCCTACAATGAGCAGTTCTTC.

The J gene is TRBJ2-1, the V gene TRBV10-2, with D possibly matching TRBD2 (7 bases). V lost 4 bases, J lost 10 bases, and 14 bases lay in between. The CDR3 spans 13 residues. CDR1 WSHSY and CDR2 SAAADI come from the germline V gene. As DNA, the CDR3 is TGCGCCAGCAGTGCGACACGGGGGGCAGAGCAGTTCTTC. It specifies CASSATRGAEQFF.

This chain connects TRBV5-6 to TRBJ2-3; no clear D. CDR1 and CDR2 (germline): SGHDT, YYEEEE. V was cut by 4 bases and J by 11 bases, with 20 bases left in between. CDR3 size: 14 residues. CDR3 in DNA: TGTGCCAGCAGCATCCCCGGAAAGCCACCGGGGCAGTATTTT. Amino acid sequence: CASSIPGKPPGQYF.

This clone turned up a few times. This chain joins TRBV9 and TRBJ1-1, with 7 bases lining up with TRBD1. This CDR3 spans 15 amino acids. Germline assignment: CDR1 SGDLS and CDR2 YYNGEE. V dropped 4 bases and J dropped 3; count of bases not matched to a gene: 9. The CDR3 bases are TGTGCCAGCAGCCCTGAGGACAGGACGTACACTGAAGCTTTCTTT. Translated, it gives CASSPEDRTYTEAFF.

V is TRBV2 and J is TRBJ2-7; D remains unclear. Germline loops: CDR1 SNHLY, CDR2 FYNNEI. The CDR3 length is 13 residues. V was pared by 5 bases and J by 6 bases, with 14 bases between. The CDR3 DNA follows: TGTGCCAGCAGTTACATTCAGGCTGGCGAGCAGTACGTC. It codes for CASSYIQAGEQYV.

V and J are TRBV19 and TRBJ2-2; no clear D. Trimming removed 6 bases from V and 8 bases from J, with 19 bases in between. There are 15 residues in the CDR3. Germline V gene lookup returns CDR1 LNHDA and CDR2 SQIVND (reference sequence). In DNA form, the CDR3 reads TGTGCCAGTAGCCACGGTGGCGGCCTTGGGGGGGAGCTGTTTTTT. This gives the protein CASSHGGGLGGELFF.

The chain joins TRBV19 to TRBJ2-3, with 10 bases fitting TRBD2. Germline V gives CDR1 LNHDA, CDR2 SQIVND (reference sequence). The trim removed 2 bases at V and 1 base at J, leaving 6 bases unmatched. This CDR3 has 17 residues. The CDR3 protein is CASSIYASGGRTDTQYF. The CDR3 region has the DNA TGTGCCAGTAGTATATATGCTAGCGGGGGCCGCACAGATACGCAGTATTTT.

The CDR3 DNA reads TGTGCCAGCTCCCCGGACAGGTCGATCGGGGAGCTGTTTTTT. Its translation is CASSPDRSIGELFF. The chain carries TRBV18 and TRBJ2-2, with 7 bases lining up with TRBD1. The CDR3 consists of 14 residues. Germline V gene sequence: CDR1 KGHSH, CDR2 LQKENI. With 6 bases clipped from V and 7 bases from J, the junction kept 8 bases outside the gene matches.

The rearrangement links TRBV6-6 to TRBJ1-4, with TRBD1 as a possible D gene (5 bases). CDR1 is MNHNY and CDR2 is SVGAGI in the germline V gene (reference sequence). The CDR3 runs 15 residues. Trimming removed 2 bases from V and 7 bases from J, with 14 bases in between. In DNA, the CDR3 is TGTGCCAGCAGTTACGTTCGGGGGGTGGGTGAAAAACTGTTTTTT. Translation: CASSYVRGVGEKLFF.

This clone was picked up one time. The gene calls are TRBV7-9 and TRBJ2-3; TRBD2 matches 10 bases. Germline V CDR1 and CDR2: SEHNR, FQNEAQ (reference sequence). Unmatched junction bases numbered 10, after V lost 6 bases and J lost 1 base. The CDR3 extends over 17 amino acids. The chain's CDR3 is CASRADLAGARTDTQYF. In nucleotides, the CDR3 is TGTGCCAGCAGAGCTGATCTAGCGGGGGCCCGCACAGATACGCAGTATTTT.

This chain joins TRBV18 and TRBJ1-4; no reliable D call. V lost 2 bases and J lost 4, with 11 bases in between. Per germline, CDR1 KGHSH and CDR2 LQKENI. CDR3 length equals 15 residues. The CDR3 DNA is TGTGCCAGCTCACCAATCCAGGATCATAATGAAAAACTGTTTTTT. Encoded protein: CASSPIQDHNEKLFF.

The rearrangement uses TRBV6-5 and TRBJ1-1; 8 bases are shared with TRBD1. Germline-derived CDR1 and CDR2 are MNHEY and SVGAGI. The V and J ends lost 2 bases and 6 bases, in that order; junction bases with no gene match: 11. The length of the CDR3 is 16 residues. The CDR3 bases are TGTGCCAGCAGTTACGGGTCGCAGGGGGCGAGGGCTGAAGCTTTCTTT. Its protein product is CASSYGSQGARAEAFF.